The entry that follows covers one TCR beta chain sequence. Clones were read by immunoSEQ multiplex PCR, and TCRdb kept only the in-frame ones, dropping some. The sample includes 210,000 or so clones, over 80% of them seen just once. The sample originates from a study of blood T cell repertoires in COVID-19. This clonotype originated in a human donor in a cohort sampled during active COVID-19. Sequencing input: peripheral blood.

CDR3 DNA: TGCAGCGGGGTGGTTTGGGGGCCGGGCGAGCAGTACTTC. This encodes CSGVVWGPGEQYF. This chain links TRBV29-1 with TRBJ2-7; D may be TRBD1 (6 bases). The V gene lost 7 bases and the J gene lost 6 bases, with 19 bases spanning the gap. The length of the CDR3 is 13 residues. The germline V gene has CDR1 SQVTM and CDR2 ANQGSEA.